Listed here are 17 T cell receptor beta chains from one sample, sequenced in a study of cytomegalovirus exposure and HLA in healthy donors. Repertoires were generated with immunoSEQ multiplex PCR, while TCRdb's copy carries only in-frame clones and drops some. The repertoire includes tens of thousands of clones, approximately 93% of them detected once, and approximately 3.8% sits in the top ten. Sequencing was done on a sample of PBMCs. Receptor source: a young woman in good health and CMV-seronegative.

The chain employs TRBV11-2 and TRBJ2-5, with D tentatively TRBD1 (5 bases). Germline-derived CDR1 and CDR2 are SGHAT and FQNNGV. V gave up 0 bases and J gave up 5 bases, with 28 bases separating them. The length of the CDR3 is 20 residues. CDR3 in amino acids: CASSLDRQRPAQQSVETQYF. For the CDR3, the DNA is TGTGCCAGCAGCTTAGACCGACAGCGACCTGCGCAGCAGTCAGTGGAGACCCAGTACTTC.

The chain links TRBV5-8 to TRBJ2-3, with D perhaps TRBD2 (5 bases). The ends were cut back, 2 bases at V and 4 bases at J, with 14 bases in the middle. This CDR3 is built from 15 residues. Germline V gene data show CDR1 as SGHTS and CDR2 as YDEGEE. The CDR3, as DNA: TGTGCCAGCAGCTTTAGGCTAGCTGGTTCAGATACGCAGTATTTT. Translating gives CASSFRLAGSDTQYF.

This chain links TRBV4-1 with TRBJ2-1; TRBD1 matches 8 bases. V was pared by 1 base and J by 4 bases, with 6 bases of the junction left unmatched. The CDR3 runs 16 residues. CDR1 is MGHRA and CDR2 is YSYEKL in the germline V gene. CDR3 bases: TGCGCCAGCAGCCAAGCGCAGGGGGCGGGGTACAATGAGCAGTTCTTC. It specifies CASSQAQGAGYNEQFF.

The sample holds a few counts of this clone. CDR3 bases: TGTGCCAGCAGCCGGGACAGGGACGAGCAGTACTTC. Translation gives CASSRDRDEQYF. The V gene is TRBV28, the J gene TRBJ2-7; TRBD1 agrees at 9 bases. Germline lookup yields CDR1 MDHEN and CDR2 SYDVKM. CDR3 length: 12 residues. V shed 6 bases and J 5 bases; nucleotides not matched to a gene: 2.

This clone has only one observation. J is TRBJ2-3 and V is TRBV9; TRBD1 aligns across 8 bases. Germline CDR1 is SGDLS and CDR2 is YYNGEE. The V segment lost 6 bases and the J segment 0 bases; nucleotides outside the gene matches: 3. The CDR3 is made up of 14 amino acids. In DNA form, the CDR3 reads TGTGCCAGCACCCGGACAGGGAGCACAGATACGCAGTATTTT. Protein product: CASTRTGSTDTQYF. The complete variable domain, with remaining parts taken from reference TRBV9 and TRBJ2-3, reads DSGVTQTPKHLITATGQRVTLRCSPRSGDLSVYWYQQSLDQGLQFLIQYYNGEERAKGNILERFSAQQFPDLHSELNLSSLELGDSALYFCASTRTGSTDTQYFGPGTRLTVL.

The rearrangement links TRBV19 to TRBJ1-3; tentatively, D is TRBD1 (5 bases). CDR1 is LNHDA and CDR2 is SQIVND in the germline V gene (reference sequence). This CDR3 region has 13 residues. Trimming removed 5 bases at V and 8 bases at J, with 13 bases between. The CDR3 DNA sequence: TGTGCCAGTAGTTTCAGGGATACGGACACCATATATTTT. The encoded protein is CASSFRDTDTIYF.

The rearrangement links TRBV7-9 to TRBJ1-1, with a weak D call TRBD1 (6 bases). This CDR3 has 15 amino acids. Germline CDR1 is SEHNR and CDR2 is FQNEAQ (reference sequence). Trimming took 6 bases from V and 0 from J, leaving 14 bases between them. CDR3 loop: CASSPSGQMNTEAFF. CDR3 DNA: TGTGCCAGCAGTCCCAGCGGACAGATGAACACTGAAGCTTTCTTT.

The V call is TRBV2, the J call TRBJ1-1; the D gene is possibly TRBD1 (6 bases). V dropped 8 bases and J dropped 0 bases, with 16 bases sitting between them. Germline V gene sequence: CDR1 SNHLY, CDR2 FYNNEI. This CDR3 is built from 15 residues. The CDR3 bases are TGTGCCAGCGGGCCGCAGGGGCACCTGAACACTGAAGCTTTCTTT. Its protein product is CASGPQGHLNTEAFF.

The V call is TRBV15, the J call TRBJ2-5; perhaps TRBD2 as D (6 bases). The CDR3 covers 16 residues. V lost 3 bases, J lost 4 bases, and 18 bases lay in between. The germline CDR1 and CDR2 sequences are LNHNV and YYDKDF (reference sequence). The CDR3 DNA follows: TGTGCCACCAGCAGGGGGAGGTGGCGGGGAGGAGAGACCCAGTACTTC. Encoded protein: CATSRGRWRGGETQYF.

This chain links TRBV18 with TRBJ2-5; 7 bases map to TRBD2. CDR1 KGHSH and CDR2 LQKENI come from the germline V gene. V lost 2 bases and J lost 5; bases outside the gene matches: 5. The CDR3 covers 14 residues. CDR3 coding DNA: TGTGCCAGCTCACCAGGAACCGGGGGGGAGACCCAGTACTTC. This sequence encodes CASSPGTGGETQYF.

CDR3 sequence reads: CASSPQLDSPYGYTF. The CDR3 coding sequence is TGTGCCAGCTCACCGCAACTTGACAGTCCCTATGGCTACACCTTC. The chain carries TRBV18 and TRBJ1-2; possibly TRBD1 for D (5 bases). CDR1 and CDR2 from the germline V gene are KGHSH and LQKENI. The CDR3 covers 15 residues. With 3 bases removed from V and 4 bases from J, the gap between germline ends came to 15 bases.

A note on this clone: The same CDR3 also results from other DNA sequences found in this sample. The chain uses TRBV18 and TRBJ2-7; D ambiguous. CDR3 length: 13 amino acids. In germline, CDR1 is KGHSH, CDR2 LQKENI. V was trimmed by 0 bases and J by 2 bases, leaving 5 bases between them. In DNA form, the CDR3 reads TGTGCCAGCTCACCACCGTCAACCTACGAGCAGTACTTC. Protein sequence: CASSPPSTYEQYF. Drawing the rest from reference TRBV18 and TRBJ2-7, the complete variable domain is NAGVMQNPRHLVRRRGQEARLRCSPMKGHSHVYWYRQLPEEGLKFMVYLQKENIIDESGMPKERFSAEFPKEGPSILRIQQVVRGDSAAYFCASSPPSTYEQYFGPGTRLTVT.

The chain recombines TRBV7-6 with TRBJ1-2; 10 bases map to TRBD1. Trimming at V came to 6 bases and at J to 6 bases, leaving 7 bases not matched to a gene. CDR1 and CDR2 from the germline V gene are SGHVS and FNYEAQ. The CDR3 extends over 14 amino acids. The DNA of the CDR3 is TGTGCCAGCAGTAGGGGGACAGGGGCAAATGGCTACACCTTC. Protein: CASSRGTGANGYTF.

This rearrangement joins TRBV13 to TRBJ1-1; a weak D match, TRBD1 (6 bases). From germline, CDR1 is PRHDT and CDR2 FYEKMQ (reference sequence). The CDR3 loop spans 18 amino acids. The V gene lost 2 bases and the J gene lost 1 base, with 20 bases spanning the gap. The CDR3 nucleotides read TGTGCCAGCAGCTTAATTCGGACAGCTAGAATAGGGAACACTGAAGCTTTCTTT. Its translation is CASSLIRTARIGNTEAFF.

As to this clone: This sample also contains other DNA sequences that code for the same CDR3. The chain links TRBV6-1 to TRBJ2-5; TRBD2 matches at 9 bases. In germline, CDR1 is MNHNS, CDR2 SASEGT. With 2 bases clipped from V and 4 bases from J, the junction kept 5 bases outside the gene matches. The CDR3 contains 15 residues. This CDR3 reads CASSELAGGRETQYF. CDR3 nucleotide sequence: TGTGCCAGCAGTGAATTGGCGGGAGGGCGAGAGACCCAGTACTTC.

This rearrangement joins TRBV5-1 to TRBJ2-7; maybe TRBD1 (5 bases). This CDR3 has 15 amino acids. The V gene lost 0 bases and the J gene lost 0 bases, with 10 bases spanning the gap. Germline CDR1 and CDR2: SGHRS and YFSETQ. The CDR3 coding sequence is TGCGCCAGCAGCTTGGGACAGAGTCACTCCTACGAGCAGTACTTC. This sequence encodes CASSLGQSHSYEQYF.

CDR3 DNA: TGTGCCAGTAGTAGCGGGAGGGCCCGCCCAGATACGCAGTATTTT. It translates to CASSSGRARPDTQYF. J is TRBJ2-3 and V is TRBV19; TRBD2 matches 9 bases. Germline V gene lookup returns CDR1 LNHDA and CDR2 SQIVND (reference sequence). This CDR3 region has 15 residues. With V trimmed by 4 bases and J by 4 bases, 6 bases remained unmatched.